A selection of T cell receptor beta chains follows, all from one sample in a study of blood T cell repertoires in COVID-19. Assay used: immunoSEQ multiplex PCR; TCRdb lists only in-frame clones, some missing. In the table there are some 220,000 clones, about 80% of which are singletons. The sequenced sample was peripheral blood. These receptors came from a woman in her 30s who had recovered from COVID-19. CDR3s include the opening cysteine and the closing phenylalanine or tryptophan. Fields, in order: D gene, J gene, V gene, clone size, CDR3 DNA, CDR3 protein. D genes are given only for firm matches. Not every row has a clone size; where given, it reads once, few, many or a size class.

D gene: TRBD2
J gene: TRBJ2-7
V gene: TRBV9
clone size: many
CDR3 DNA: TGTGCCAGCAGCGTAGGGACTAGCGGCTACGAGCAGTACTTC
CDR3 protein: CASSVGTSGYEQYF

D gene: -
J gene: TRBJ2-4
V gene: TRBV13
clone size: -
CDR3 DNA: TGTGCCAGCAGCTTAGGGGGCGGAGGGTATATCGACAAAAACATTCAGTACTTC
CDR3 protein: CASSLGGGGYIDKNIQYF

D gene: -
J gene: TRBJ1-2
V gene: TRBV4-1
clone size: -
CDR3 DNA: TGCGCCAGCAGCCAAGATCGGGGGGGTGGCTACACCTTC
CDR3 protein: CASSQDRGGGYTF

D gene: -
J gene: TRBJ2-7
V gene: TRBV28
clone size: -
CDR3 DNA: TGTGCCAGCAGTTTGCCGCGGAACTCCTACGAGCAGTACTTC
CDR3 protein: CASSLPRNSYEQYF

D gene: -
J gene: TRBJ2-3
V gene: TRBV12-3/TRBV12-4
clone size: -
CDR3 DNA: TGTGCCAGCATCCCGACTACCACGGATACGCAGTATTTT
CDR3 protein: CASIPTTTDTQYF

D gene: TRBD1
J gene: TRBJ2-1
V gene: TRBV29-1
clone size: few
CDR3 DNA: TGCAGCGTTGACGTAGCAGGGGGCGATGAGCAGTTCTTC
CDR3 protein: CSVDVAGGDEQFF

D gene: TRBD1
J gene: TRBJ2-1
V gene: TRBV28
clone size: -
CDR3 DNA: TGTGCCAGCAGTTCGACAGGGGCCCCACTACACAATGAGCAGTTCTTC
CDR3 protein: CASSSTGAPLHNEQFF

D gene: -
J gene: TRBJ1-1
V gene: TRBV11-2
clone size: -
CDR3 DNA: TGTGCCAGCAGCTTTGACTACAACACTGAAGCTTTCTTT
CDR3 protein: CASSFDYNTEAFF

D gene: -
J gene: TRBJ2-1
V gene: TRBV27
clone size: -
CDR3 DNA: TGTGCCAGCAGTGAGGGACTCACCTCGGGTAATGAGCAGTTCTTC
CDR3 protein: CASSEGLTSGNEQFF

D gene: -
J gene: TRBJ1-5
V gene: TRBV20-1
clone size: -
CDR3 DNA: TGCAGTGTCCAGGGGAATCAGCCCCAGCATTTT
CDR3 protein: CSVQGNQPQHF

D gene: -
J gene: TRBJ2-5
V gene: TRBV5-1
clone size: -
CDR3 DNA: TGCGCCAGCAGCTTTAGGGACTCCGAAGAGACCCAGTACTTC
CDR3 protein: CASSFRDSEETQYF

D gene: TRBD1
J gene: TRBJ2-5
V gene: TRBV6-5
clone size: -
CDR3 DNA: TGTGCCAGCAGTTTGACAGGGCCGTATGAGGAGACCCAGTACTTC
CDR3 protein: CASSLTGPYEETQYF

D gene: -
J gene: TRBJ1-1
V gene: TRBV27
clone size: -
CDR3 DNA: TGTGCCAGCAGTTTATCGTTAAGGGGATACACTGAAGCTTTCTTT
CDR3 protein: CASSLSLRGYTEAFF

D gene: -
J gene: TRBJ2-7
V gene: TRBV5-6
clone size: -
CDR3 DNA: TGTGCCAGCAGCTTGGTACGCCAGGCCGAACACGAGCAGTACTTC
CDR3 protein: CASSLVRQAEHEQYF

D gene: TRBD2
J gene: TRBJ2-1
V gene: TRBV7-9
clone size: -
CDR3 DNA: TGTGCCAGCAGCTTAGTCCTAGCGGGAAACAATGAGCAGTTCTTC
CDR3 protein: CASSLVLAGNNEQFF

D gene: TRBD2
J gene: TRBJ2-3
V gene: TRBV7-6
clone size: -
CDR3 DNA: TGTGCCAGCGGTCCAACTAGCGGAACAGATACGCAGTATTTT
CDR3 protein: CASGPTSGTDTQYF

D gene: -
J gene: TRBJ2-1
V gene: TRBV7-3
clone size: -
CDR3 DNA: TGTGCCAGCAGCAACGGACACAACAATGAGCAGTTCTTC
CDR3 protein: CASSNGHNNEQFF

D gene: TRBD2
J gene: TRBJ2-2
V gene: TRBV10-3
clone size: few
CDR3 DNA: TGTGCCATCAATAGCGGGAGGGCCCAGACCGGGGAGCTGTTTTTT
CDR3 protein: CAINSGRAQTGELFF

D gene: TRBD2
J gene: TRBJ2-1
V gene: TRBV10-3
clone size: -
CDR3 DNA: TGTGCCATCCGGGACTACGACGGTAATGAGCAGTTCTTC
CDR3 protein: CAIRDYDGNEQFF

D gene: -
J gene: TRBJ1-1
V gene: TRBV6-6
clone size: few
CDR3 DNA: TGTGCCAGCAGCTTGACAGCCGTCATGAACACTGAAGCTTTCTTT
CDR3 protein: CASSLTAVMNTEAFF

D gene: -
J gene: TRBJ1-1
V gene: TRBV6-4
clone size: -
CDR3 DNA: TGTGCCAGCAGTGGCGAACAGGGTAGCACTGAAGCTTTCTTT
CDR3 protein: CASSGEQGSTEAFF

D gene: -
J gene: TRBJ2-5
V gene: TRBV6-4
clone size: -
CDR3 DNA: TGTGCCAGCAGCCGTACAGGGCGGGAGACCCAGTACTTC
CDR3 protein: CASSRTGRETQYF

D gene: -
J gene: TRBJ2-3
V gene: TRBV5-1
clone size: few
CDR3 DNA: TGCGCCAGCAGCATCGTGAGGGGGAGCACAGATACGCAGTATTTT
CDR3 protein: CASSIVRGSTDTQYF

D gene: -
J gene: TRBJ1-1
V gene: TRBV7-2
clone size: -
CDR3 DNA: TGTGCCAGCAGCTTAATGGGCCAGGGGTTAGCTTTCTTT
CDR3 protein: CASSLMGQGLAFF

D gene: -
J gene: TRBJ1-5
V gene: TRBV6-5
clone size: -
CDR3 DNA: TGTGCCAGCAGGCCCGGACACCTTAGCAATCAGCCCCAGCATTTT
CDR3 protein: CASRPGHLSNQPQHF

D gene: -
J gene: TRBJ2-5
V gene: TRBV2
clone size: -
CDR3 DNA: TGTGCCAGCATGAGGGGGGAGACCCAGTACTTC
CDR3 protein: CASMRGETQYF

D gene: TRBD1
J gene: TRBJ2-7
V gene: TRBV10-1
clone size: -
CDR3 DNA: TGCGCCCGAGGGACAGGGGCCTACGAGCAGTACTTC
CDR3 protein: CARGTGAYEQYF

D gene: -
J gene: TRBJ2-7
V gene: TRBV11-1
clone size: -
CDR3 DNA: TGTGCCAGCAGCTTAGGATACGGTGCCCCCTACGAGCAGTACTTC
CDR3 protein: CASSLGYGAPYEQYF